This T cell receptor (beta chain) appears in the sequencing data of a study of OX40 agonist ivuxolimab in advanced cancers. The overall study: A diagnosis of hepatocellular carcinoma, melanoma, renal cell or head and neck cancer was present in dose-escalation patients. Mean age 60 years, range about 23 to 80; roughly 82% male. Partial responses were achieved by three patients, one with hepatocellular carcinoma and two with cutaneous melanoma.

Trimming shortened V by 3 bases and J by 4 bases, and 14 bases separated the two germline ends. The CDR3 extends over 15 amino acids. Germline CDR1 SGHRS, CDR2 YFSETQ. Notes on this clone: Its antigen remains unknown.

Study results and caveats: At doses 0.1 to 3.0 mg/kg, CD4+ and CD8+ clones expanded.

The data were produced by immunoSEQ multiplex PCR, yet TCRdb's version contains in-frame clones alone and is incomplete. Here the sample spans 70,000 to 80,000 clones, around 94% being singletons. The rearrangement uses TRBV5-1 and TRBJ1-3; D remains ambiguous. The clonotype comes from an adult with an advanced solid tumor such as melanoma, head and neck, liver or kidney cancer. The sample consisted of CD4+ or CD8+ T cells sorted from blood, taken in a trial of the OX40 agonist ivuxolimab. The CDR3 coding sequence is TGCGCCAGCAGCTCCCCCGCGGCTTACGGAAACACCATATATTTT. As protein: CASSSPAAYGNTIYF.